Shown below are 4 T cell receptor beta chains from a single sample sequenced in a study of blood T cells in healthy people across ages (dated by TCRdb to the mid-2010s). The library was generated by 5' RACE. The sequencer was an Illumina HiSeq 2500. The second PCR ran for roughly 7 to 11 cycles and used a J-beta primer mix along with a sample-barcoded 5' primer. TCRdb passed the public sequencing reads through fastp at Q25 and MiXCR, retaining productive beta sequences. Rows with a matching CDR3 protein are joined into one entry that keeps the most common DNA and genes. The sample table lists around 800,000 distinct CDR3 sequences, approximately 67% of them with a count of one. The biggest ten clones account for approximately 30% of the sample. Sequencing was carried out using blood. The receptors stem from a man younger than 45 in good health.

The chain combines TRBV27 with TRBJ2-1; D is unresolved. Germline V gene sequence: CDR1 MNHEY, CDR2 SMNVEV (reference sequence). Deletions cut 1 base from V and 0 bases from J, with 7 bases between. This CDR3 contains 15 residues. CDR3 in DNA: TGTGCCAGCAGTTTATTGGCGTTCTCCTACAATGAGCAGTTCTTC. Encoded protein: CASSLLAFSYNEQFF.

J is TRBJ2-5 and V is TRBV6-2 or TRBV6-3; D uncertain. Trimming stripped 1 base from V and 5 bases from J, with 5 bases between. From germline, CDR1 is MNHEY and CDR2 SVGEGT. CDR3 size: 12 residues. CDR3 loop: CASSYLMETQYF. The CDR3 nucleotides read TGTGCCAGCAGTTACTTAATGGAGACCCAGTACTTC.

This clonotype was counted a few times. CDR3 in amino acids: CASKGQLTSYNEQFF. CDR3 nucleotide sequence: TGTGCCAGCAAGGGACAGTTAACCTCCTACAATGAGCAGTTCTTC. This chain uses TRBV12-3 or TRBV12-4 with TRBJ2-1; 7 nucleotides match TRBD1. Germline trimming cut 7 bases from V and 0 bases from J; bases unmatched to any gene: 6. This CDR3 spans 15 amino acids.

The rearrangement links TRBV6-6 to TRBJ2-7; D gene uncertain. Trimming took off 7 bases at V and 2 bases at J, with 9 bases between the two ends. Germline V gives CDR1 MNHNY, CDR2 SVGAGI (reference sequence). CDR3 length: 12 amino acids. As DNA, the CDR3 is TGTGCCAGCAAACCCCAGACCTACGAGCAGTACTTC. Amino acids: CASKPQTYEQYF.